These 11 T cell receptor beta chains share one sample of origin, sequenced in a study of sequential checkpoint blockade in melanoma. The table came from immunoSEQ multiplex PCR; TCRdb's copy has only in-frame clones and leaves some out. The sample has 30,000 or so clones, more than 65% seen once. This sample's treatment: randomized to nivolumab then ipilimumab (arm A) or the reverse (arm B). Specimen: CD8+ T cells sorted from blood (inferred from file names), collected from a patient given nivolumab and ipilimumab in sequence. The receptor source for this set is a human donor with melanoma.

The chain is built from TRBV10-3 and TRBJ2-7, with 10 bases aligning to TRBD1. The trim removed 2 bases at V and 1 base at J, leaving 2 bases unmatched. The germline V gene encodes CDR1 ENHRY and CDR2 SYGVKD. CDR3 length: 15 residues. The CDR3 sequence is CAISEGTGESYEQYF. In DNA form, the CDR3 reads TGTGCCATCAGTGAGGGGACAGGGGAGTCCTACGAGCAGTACTTC.

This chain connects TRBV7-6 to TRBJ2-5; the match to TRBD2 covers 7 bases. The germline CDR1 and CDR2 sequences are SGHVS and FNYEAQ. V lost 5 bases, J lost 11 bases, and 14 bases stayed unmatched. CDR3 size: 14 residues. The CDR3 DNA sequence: TGTGCCAGCAGCCCGGATCCCGGGATGCGGGAGCAGTACTTC. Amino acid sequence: CASSPDPGMREQYF.

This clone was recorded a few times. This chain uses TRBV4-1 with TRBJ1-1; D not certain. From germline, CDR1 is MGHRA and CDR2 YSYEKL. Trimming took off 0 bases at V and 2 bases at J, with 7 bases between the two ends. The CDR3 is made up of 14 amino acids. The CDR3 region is CASSQEGGNTEAFF. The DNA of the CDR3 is TGCGCCAGCAGCCAAGAGGGAGGAAACACTGAAGCTTTCTTT.

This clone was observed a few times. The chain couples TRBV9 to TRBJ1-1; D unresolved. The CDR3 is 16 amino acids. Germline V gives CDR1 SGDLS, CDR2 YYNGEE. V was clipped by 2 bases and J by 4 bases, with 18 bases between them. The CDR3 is CASSVRAGGSTTEAFF. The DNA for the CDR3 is TGTGCCAGCAGCGTTCGAGCAGGAGGATCGACCACTGAAGCTTTCTTT. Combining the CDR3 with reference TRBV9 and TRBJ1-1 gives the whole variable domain DSGVTQTPKHLITATGQRVTLRCSPRSGDLSVYWYQQSLDQGLQFLIQYYNGEERAKGNILERFSAQQFPDLHSELNLSSLELGDSALYFCASSVRAGGSTTEAFFGQGTRLTVV.

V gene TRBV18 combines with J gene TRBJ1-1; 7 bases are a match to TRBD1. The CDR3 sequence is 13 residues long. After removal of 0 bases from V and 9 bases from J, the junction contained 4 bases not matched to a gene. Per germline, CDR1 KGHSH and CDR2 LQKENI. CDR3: CASSPPDRSQAFF. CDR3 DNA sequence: TGTGCCAGCTCACCACCGGACAGGTCTCAAGCTTTCTTT.

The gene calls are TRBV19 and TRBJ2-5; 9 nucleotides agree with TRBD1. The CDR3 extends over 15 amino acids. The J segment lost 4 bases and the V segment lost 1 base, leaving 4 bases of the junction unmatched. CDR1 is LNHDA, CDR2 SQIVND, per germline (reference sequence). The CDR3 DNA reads TGTGCCAGTAGTATAGGGACAGGGGTAGGAGAGACCCAGTACTTC. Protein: CASSIGTGVGETQYF.

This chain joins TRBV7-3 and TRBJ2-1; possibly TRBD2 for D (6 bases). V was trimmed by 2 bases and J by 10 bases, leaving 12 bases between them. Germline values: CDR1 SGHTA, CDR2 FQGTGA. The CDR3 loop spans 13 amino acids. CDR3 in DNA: TGTGCCAGCAGCTTAGGACTTGCGGGGGAGCAGTTCTTC. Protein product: CASSLGLAGEQFF.

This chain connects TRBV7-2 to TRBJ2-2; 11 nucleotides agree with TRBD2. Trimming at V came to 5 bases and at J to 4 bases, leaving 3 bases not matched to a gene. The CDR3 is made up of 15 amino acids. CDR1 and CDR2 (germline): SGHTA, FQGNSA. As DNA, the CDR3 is TGTGCCAGCAGCGAACTAGCGGGAGCCACCGGGGAGCTGTTTTTT. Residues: CASSELAGATGELFF.

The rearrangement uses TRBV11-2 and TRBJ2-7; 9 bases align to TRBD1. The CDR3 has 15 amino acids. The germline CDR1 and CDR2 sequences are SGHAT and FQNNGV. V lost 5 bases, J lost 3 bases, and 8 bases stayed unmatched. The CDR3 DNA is TGTGCCAGCAGCACCCGGGACAGGGTTATCTACGAGCAGTACTTC. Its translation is CASSTRDRVIYEQYF.

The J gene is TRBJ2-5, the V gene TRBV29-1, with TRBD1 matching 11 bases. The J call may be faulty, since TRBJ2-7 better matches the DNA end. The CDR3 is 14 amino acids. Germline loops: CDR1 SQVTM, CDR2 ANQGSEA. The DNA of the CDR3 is TGCAGCGTTGCAGGGACAGGGGGCTCCTACGAGCAGTACTTC. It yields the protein CSVAGTGGSYEQYF.

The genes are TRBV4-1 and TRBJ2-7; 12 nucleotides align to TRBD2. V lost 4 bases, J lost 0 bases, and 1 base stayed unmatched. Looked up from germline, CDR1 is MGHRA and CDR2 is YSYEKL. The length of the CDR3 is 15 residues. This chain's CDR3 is CASSLLAGGSYEQYF. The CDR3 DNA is TGCGCCAGCAGCCTACTAGCGGGGGGCTCCTACGAGCAGTACTTC.